The next 25 T cell receptor beta chains were all read from a single sample in a study of T cells in Graves' hyperthyroidism and ophthalmopathy. RNA transcripts were the template for amplifying TCR beta CDR3 regions. The HTBI primer set served for first-round RT-PCR of the TCR CDR3. One entry per CDR3 protein results from TCRdb running MiXCR on the multiplex PCR reads. The data contain some 180,000 distinct CDR3 sequences, around 17% of them singletons. Sequences were obtained from blood. These receptors came from a woman in her forties or fifties with Graves' hyperthyroidism.

The CDR3 is CASSFRAGGTNEKLFF. In nucleotides, the CDR3 is TGTGCCAGCAGCTTCCGGGCGGGGGGCACTAATGAAAAACTGTTTTTT. This rearrangement joins TRBV7-9 to TRBJ1-4; maybe TRBD1 (6 bases). The CDR3 sequence is 16 residues long. CDR1 is SEHNR and CDR2 is FQNEAQ in the germline V gene (reference sequence). Trimming took off 3 bases at V and 2 bases at J, with 13 bases between the two ends.

This clonotype occurred a few times. The chain has TRBV6-1 and TRBJ2-2; 13 bases match TRBD2. Trimming took 5 bases from V and 6 from J; bases not matched to a gene: 3. The CDR3 has 15 amino acids. Germline loops: CDR1 MNHNS, CDR2 SASEGT. Here the CDR3 DNA reads TGTGCCAGCAGTCAACTAGCGGGAGGGCCCGGGGAGCTGTTTTTT. This sequence encodes CASSQLAGGPGELFF.

In its sample, this clonotype was seen a few times. J is TRBJ2-1 and V is TRBV28; 15 bases line up with TRBD2. Germline V gene lookup returns CDR1 MDHEN and CDR2 SYDVKM. The CDR3 spans 19 residues. V gave up 4 bases and J gave up 6 bases; unmatched junction bases: 13. The CDR3 DNA reads as TGTGCCAGCAGTTCAGTGGGACTAGCGGGAGGAGGGGGGCCCAATGAGCAGTTCTTC. This codes for CASSSVGLAGGGGPNEQFF.

The rearrangement joins TRBV6-1 to TRBJ1-6, with D possibly TRBD1 on 5 matching bases. The CDR3 sequence is 16 residues long. Germline CDR1 MNHNS, CDR2 SASEGT. Between the trimmed V and J ends, which lost 5 bases and 7 bases, there was a span of 18 bases. CDR3 sequence (DNA): TGTGCCAGCAGTTCCTCAGGGTGGAACGGGAATTCACCCCTCCACTTT. It codes for CASSSSGWNGNSPLHF.

Ten or more counts support this clonotype. The rearrangement joins TRBV5-6 to TRBJ2-7; D remains unclear. The CDR3 length is 12 residues. The V and J ends lost 1 base and 6 bases respectively, with 8 bases between them. Germline loops: CDR1 SGHDT, CDR2 YYEEEE. CDR3 in DNA: TGTGCCAGCAGCTTGACCTTGGGCGAGCAGTACTTC. Amino acid sequence: CASSLTLGEQYF.

The rearrangement joins TRBV20-1 to TRBJ2-7; 12 bases match TRBD1. The CDR3 spans 14 residues. Germline V gene lookup returns CDR1 DFQATT and CDR2 SNEGSKA (reference sequence). V lost 1 base and J lost 6; bases outside the gene matches: 4. This CDR3 reads CSARVRDRGLEQYF. In DNA, the CDR3 is TGCAGTGCTAGAGTGAGGGACAGGGGGCTCGAGCAGTACTTC.

This clonotype was seen a few times. J is TRBJ2-3 and V is TRBV4-1; TRBD2 agrees at 8 bases. Germline V gene sequence: CDR1 MGHRA, CDR2 YSYEKL. With 1 base clipped from V and 4 bases from J, the junction kept 13 bases outside the gene matches. The CDR3 has 18 residues. CDR3 bases: TGCGCCAGCAGCCAAGGACCTCAAAGCGGGAGACGGGCAGATACGCAGTATTTT. Translation: CASSQGPQSGRRADTQYF.

The chain recombines TRBV6-1 with TRBJ1-2; tentatively, D is TRBD1 (5 bases). The CDR3 is made up of 14 amino acids. Per germline, CDR1 MNHNS and CDR2 SASEGT. V lost 5 bases, J lost 2 bases, and 12 bases lay in between. The CDR3 here is CASSPGPMNYGYTF. In DNA, the CDR3 is TGTGCCAGCAGTCCGGGACCGATGAACTATGGCTACACCTTC.

This clonotype came up many times. J is TRBJ2-3 and V is TRBV11-2, with D possibly matching TRBD2 (6 bases). Germline loops: CDR1 SGHAT, CDR2 FQNNGV. The CDR3 contains 18 residues. V was clipped by 4 bases and J by 3 bases, with 23 bases between them. This chain's CDR3 is CASSSIRGAGISTDTQYF. The CDR3 bases are TGTGCCAGCAGCTCAATTAGGGGCGCGGGAATTAGTACAGATACGCAGTATTTT.

This clonotype was detected many times. The chain carries TRBV11-2 and TRBJ2-7, with 10 bases that match TRBD1. The V gene end was trimmed by 1 base and the J gene end by 2 bases; junction bases not matched to a gene: 2. Germline loops: CDR1 SGHAT, CDR2 FQNNGV. The CDR3 covers 15 residues. The CDR3 DNA reads as TGTGCCAGCAGCTTAGGTGGGACAGGGGCCTACGAGCAGTACTTC. Protein product: CASSLGGTGAYEQYF.

Regarding this clonotype: An end of the junction differs from the germline gene, which may be a read error. The gene calls are TRBV7-2 and TRBJ1-2; a possible D gene is TRBD1 (6 bases). CDR1 SGHTA and CDR2 FQGNSA come from the germline V gene. This CDR3 spans 14 amino acids. The CDR3 region is CARSLNRAAGGYTF. CDR3 nucleotides: TGTGCCAGGAGCTTAAACAGGGCGGCGGGTGGCTACACCTTC.

At least ten counts were recorded for this clonotype. This chain connects TRBV9 to TRBJ1-1; TRBD1 agrees at 7 bases. Trimming at V came to 0 bases and at J to 4 bases, leaving 3 bases not matched to a gene. Germline loops: CDR1 SGDLS, CDR2 YYNGEE. The CDR3 loop spans 14 amino acids. The CDR3 nucleotides are TGTGCCAGCAGCGTAGATACAGGGGTCACTGAAGCTTTCTTT. Translated: CASSVDTGVTEAFF. The full variable domain, its missing parts supplied by reference TRBV9 and TRBJ1-1, is DSGVTQTPKHLITATGQRVTLRCSPRSGDLSVYWYQQSLDQGLQFLIQYYNGEERAKGNILERFSAQQFPDLHSELNLSSLELGDSALYFCASSVDTGVTEAFFGQGTRLTVV.

This clonotype was seen ten or more times. V and J are TRBV27 and TRBJ2-7; 9 bases align to TRBD1. The germline V gene has CDR1 MNHEY and CDR2 SMNVEV (reference sequence). V lost 5 bases, J lost 1 base, and 3 bases stayed unmatched. This CDR3 spans 14 amino acids. CDR3 DNA sequence: TGTGCCAGCAGTCTACAGGGGGCATCCTACGAGCAGTACTTC. Translating gives CASSLQGASYEQYF.

This clonotype has a count of ten or more. The V call is TRBV29-1, the J call TRBJ1-5, with 8 nucleotides matching TRBD1. The CDR3 is made up of 14 amino acids. V lost 6 bases and J lost 0; bases outside the gene matches: 4. In germline, CDR1 is SQVTM, CDR2 ANQGSEA. The CDR3 nucleotides are TGCAGCGTCTCGACAGGGGTTAGCAATCAGCCCCAGCATTTT. Translation: CSVSTGVSNQPQHF.

This clonotype showed up just a few times. This sequence joins TRBV27 and TRBJ2-5; a possible D gene is TRBD2 (7 bases). Germline V gene lookup returns CDR1 MNHEY and CDR2 SMNVEV (reference sequence). The CDR3 runs to 14 residues. The V end was cut by 5 bases, the J end by 4 bases, with 14 bases between. CDR3 in amino acids: CASSPRGGGETQYF. For the CDR3, the DNA is TGTGCCAGCAGTCCCCGGGGAGGGGGAGAGACCCAGTACTTC.

This clonotype was counted at least ten times. CDR3 nucleotides: TGTGCCAGCAGCTTATCCGGACAGGGGGGAAGAAACATTCAGTACTTC. It yields the protein CASSLSGQGGRNIQYF. This chain links TRBV7-9 with TRBJ2-4; 10 bases align to TRBD1. This CDR3 has 16 amino acids. V lost 2 bases to trimming and J lost 6 bases; unmatched junction nucleotides: 7. CDR1 and CDR2 (germline): SEHNR, FQNEAQ (reference sequence).

This chain links TRBV29-1 with TRBJ1-1; no reliable D call. Germline assignment: CDR1 SQVTM and CDR2 ANQGSEA. V gave up 3 bases and J gave up 4 bases, with 9 bases separating them. This CDR3 spans 12 amino acids. The CDR3 sequence: CSVDYIGTEAFF. CDR3 nucleotides: TGCAGCGTTGATTATATTGGCACTGAAGCTTTCTTT.

The chain's CDR3 is CASSLGPYSTGELFF. CDR3 coding DNA: TGTGCCAGCAGTCTAGGACCTTATTCCACCGGGGAGCTGTTTTTT. The chain couples TRBV6-1 to TRBJ2-2, with unresolved D. Germline CDR1 and CDR2: MNHNS and SASEGT. The CDR3 covers 15 residues. V lost 5 bases, J lost 4 bases, and 14 bases lay in between.

V gene TRBV30 combines with J gene TRBJ1-4; TRBD1 might be the D (5 bases). This CDR3 is 14 amino acids long. V was pared by 0 bases and J by 2 bases, with 7 bases between. Germline V gene lookup returns CDR1 GTSNPN and CDR2 SVGIG (reference sequence). CDR3 sequence (DNA): TGTGCCTGGAGTGTGGGGGAGACTAATGAAAAACTGTTTTTT. This translates into CAWSVGETNEKLFF.

At least ten counts were recorded for this clonotype. The J gene is TRBJ1-1, the V gene TRBV2; D remains ambiguous. The CDR3 covers 13 residues. Trimming took 3 bases from V and 2 from J, leaving 7 bases between them. Germline-derived CDR1 and CDR2 are SNHLY and FYNNEI. The CDR3 loop is CASSETDNTEAFF. For the CDR3, the DNA is TGTGCCAGCAGTGAGACGGACAACACTGAAGCTTTCTTT.

This clonotype was counted ten times or more. The chain joins TRBV11-2 to TRBJ2-7; 8 positions match TRBD2. The CDR3 is made up of 15 amino acids. After removal of 5 bases from V and 1 base from J, the junction contained 7 bases not matched to a gene. Germline values: CDR1 SGHAT, CDR2 FQNNGV. CDR3 in amino acids: CASSRGGGGSYEQYF. The CDR3 coding sequence is TGTGCCAGCAGCCGGGGGGGAGGGGGGTCCTACGAGCAGTACTTC.

The table lists this clonotype with many counts. This chain links TRBV18 with TRBJ2-5; a weak D match, TRBD1 (6 bases). The germline V and J ends were trimmed by 3 bases and 2 bases, with 10 bases remaining between them. In germline, CDR1 is KGHSH, CDR2 LQKENI. The CDR3 spans 14 residues. The DNA for the CDR3 is TGTGCCAGCTCACCCACAGGGTTTCAAGAGACCCAGTACTTC. This gives the protein CASSPTGFQETQYF.

The V call is TRBV12-3 or TRBV12-4, the J call TRBJ1-6; D is ambiguous. The CDR3 length is 13 residues. V lost 3 bases and J lost 5, with 5 bases in between. The CDR3 sequence is CASSLNHNSPLHF. Here the CDR3 DNA reads TGTGCCAGCAGTTTGAACCATAATTCACCCCTCCACTTT.

This clonotype has at least ten counts. The chain employs TRBV7-3 and TRBJ2-2; D ambiguous. V lost 6 bases to trimming and J lost 1 base, with 12 bases between them. This CDR3 has 15 amino acids. In germline, CDR1 is SGHTA, CDR2 FQGTGA. CDR3 sequence reads: CASSHGPENTGELFF. In DNA form, the CDR3 reads TGTGCCAGCAGTCACGGGCCGGAGAACACCGGGGAGCTGTTTTTT.

This clonotype was seen ten or more times. In DNA, the CDR3 is TGTGCCAGCAGTCCCATAGCGGGAGGGCCCCAGGGTGAACCGTTACCCTACAATGAGCAGTTCTTC. It encodes CASSPIAGGPQGEPLPYNEQFF. The chain joins TRBV6-2 or TRBV6-3 to TRBJ2-1; 11 bases align to TRBD2. CDR1 and CDR2 (germline): MNHEY, SVGEGT. V was pared by 5 bases and J by 2 bases, with 23 bases of the junction left unmatched. The CDR3 runs 22 residues.